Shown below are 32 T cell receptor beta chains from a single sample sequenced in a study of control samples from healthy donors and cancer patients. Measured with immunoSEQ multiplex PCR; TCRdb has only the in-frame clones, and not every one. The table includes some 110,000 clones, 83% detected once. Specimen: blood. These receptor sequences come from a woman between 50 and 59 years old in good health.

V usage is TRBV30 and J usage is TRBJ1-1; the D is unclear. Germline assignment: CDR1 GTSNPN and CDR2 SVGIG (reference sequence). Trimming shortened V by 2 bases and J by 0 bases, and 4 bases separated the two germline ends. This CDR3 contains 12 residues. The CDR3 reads CAWSPMNTEAFF. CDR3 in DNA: TGTGCCTGGAGTCCGATGAACACTGAAGCTTTCTTT.

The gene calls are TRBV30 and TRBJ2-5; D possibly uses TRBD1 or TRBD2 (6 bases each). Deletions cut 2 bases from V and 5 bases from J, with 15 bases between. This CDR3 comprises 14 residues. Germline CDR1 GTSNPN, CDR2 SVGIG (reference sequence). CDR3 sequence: CAWSFKGGAETQYF. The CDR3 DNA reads TGTGCCTGGAGTTTCAAGGGGGGCGCCGAGACCCAGTACTTC.

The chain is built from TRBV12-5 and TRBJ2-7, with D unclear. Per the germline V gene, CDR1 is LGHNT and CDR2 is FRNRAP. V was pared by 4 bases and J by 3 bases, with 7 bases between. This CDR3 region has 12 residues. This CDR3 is CASGSEFYEQYF. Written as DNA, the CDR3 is TGTGCTAGTGGTTCAGAATTCTACGAGCAGTACTTC.

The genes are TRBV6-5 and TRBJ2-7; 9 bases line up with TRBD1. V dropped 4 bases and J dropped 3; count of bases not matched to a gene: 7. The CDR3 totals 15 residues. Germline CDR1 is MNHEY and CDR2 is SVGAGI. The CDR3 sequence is CASSSSGTGRYEQYF. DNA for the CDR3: TGTGCCAGCAGTTCCTCGGGGACAGGGCGCTACGAGCAGTACTTC.

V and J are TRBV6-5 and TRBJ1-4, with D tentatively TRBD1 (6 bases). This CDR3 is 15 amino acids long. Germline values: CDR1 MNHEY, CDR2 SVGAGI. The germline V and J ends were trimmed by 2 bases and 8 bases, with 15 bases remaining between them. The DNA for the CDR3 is TGTGCCAGCAGTTACGGGCAGGGGCGGGGAGAAAAACTGTTTTTT. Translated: CASSYGQGRGEKLFF.

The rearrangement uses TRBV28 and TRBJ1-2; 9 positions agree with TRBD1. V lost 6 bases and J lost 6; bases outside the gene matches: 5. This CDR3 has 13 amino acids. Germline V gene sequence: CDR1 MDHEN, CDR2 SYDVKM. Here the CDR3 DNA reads TGTGCCAGCAGGATACAGGGGGCCGATGGCTACACCTTC. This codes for CASRIQGADGYTF.

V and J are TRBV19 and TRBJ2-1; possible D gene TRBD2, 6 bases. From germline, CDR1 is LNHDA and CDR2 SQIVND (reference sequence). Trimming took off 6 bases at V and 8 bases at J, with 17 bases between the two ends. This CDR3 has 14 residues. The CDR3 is CASSNRGNRDEQFF. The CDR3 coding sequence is TGTGCCAGTAGCAACCGGGGGAATCGCGATGAGCAGTTCTTC.

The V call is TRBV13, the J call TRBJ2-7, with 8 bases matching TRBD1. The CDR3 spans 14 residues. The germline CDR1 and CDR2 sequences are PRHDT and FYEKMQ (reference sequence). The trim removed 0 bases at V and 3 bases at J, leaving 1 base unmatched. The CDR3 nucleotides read TGTGCCAGCAGCTTAGGACAGGGGGACTACGAGCAGTACTTC. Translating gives CASSLGQGDYEQYF.

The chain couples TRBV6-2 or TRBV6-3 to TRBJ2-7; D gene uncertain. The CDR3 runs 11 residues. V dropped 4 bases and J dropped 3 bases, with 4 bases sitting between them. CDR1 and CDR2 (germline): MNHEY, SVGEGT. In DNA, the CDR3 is TGTGCCAGCAGTTCCCTCTACGAGCAGTACTTC. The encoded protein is CASSSLYEQYF.

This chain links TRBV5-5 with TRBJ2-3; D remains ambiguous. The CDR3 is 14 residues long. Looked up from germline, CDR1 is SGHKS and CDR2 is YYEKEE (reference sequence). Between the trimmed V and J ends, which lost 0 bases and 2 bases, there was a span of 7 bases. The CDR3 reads CASSLVSPTDTQYF. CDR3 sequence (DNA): TGTGCCAGCAGCTTGGTTAGCCCCACAGATACGCAGTATTTT.

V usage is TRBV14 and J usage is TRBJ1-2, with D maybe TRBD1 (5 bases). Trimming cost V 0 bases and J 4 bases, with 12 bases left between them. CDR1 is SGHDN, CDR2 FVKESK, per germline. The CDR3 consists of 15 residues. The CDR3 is CASSQDLTGSYGYTF. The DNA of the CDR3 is TGTGCCAGCAGCCAAGATTTAACAGGAAGCTATGGCTACACCTTC.

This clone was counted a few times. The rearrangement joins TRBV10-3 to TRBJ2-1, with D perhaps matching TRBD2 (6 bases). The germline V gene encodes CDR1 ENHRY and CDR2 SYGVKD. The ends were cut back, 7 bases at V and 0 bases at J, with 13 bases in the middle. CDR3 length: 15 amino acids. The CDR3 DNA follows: TGTGCCATCACCACTAGCCATAGCTCCTACAATGAGCAGTTCTTC. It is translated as CAITTSHSSYNEQFF.

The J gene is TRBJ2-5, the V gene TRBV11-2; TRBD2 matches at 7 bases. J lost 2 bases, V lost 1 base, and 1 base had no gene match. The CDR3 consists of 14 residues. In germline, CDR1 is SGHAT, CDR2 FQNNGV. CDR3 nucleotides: TGTGCCAGCAGCTTAGCGGGGGGACAAGAGACCCAGTACTTC. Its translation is CASSLAGGQETQYF.

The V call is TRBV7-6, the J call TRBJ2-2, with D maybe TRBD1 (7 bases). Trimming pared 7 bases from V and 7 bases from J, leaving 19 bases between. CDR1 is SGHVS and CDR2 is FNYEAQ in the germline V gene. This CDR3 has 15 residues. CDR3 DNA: TGTGCCAGCACCCGGACAGGCGCGGGGAACGGGGAGCTGTTTTTT. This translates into CASTRTGAGNGELFF.

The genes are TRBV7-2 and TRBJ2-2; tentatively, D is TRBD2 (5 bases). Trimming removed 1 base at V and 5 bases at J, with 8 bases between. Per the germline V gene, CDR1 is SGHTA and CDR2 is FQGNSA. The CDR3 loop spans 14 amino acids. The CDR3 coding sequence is TGTGCCAGCAGCTTAGTACTAGTGACCGGGGAGCTGTTTTTT. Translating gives CASSLVLVTGELFF. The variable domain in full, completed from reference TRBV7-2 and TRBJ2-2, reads GAGVSQSPSNKVTEKGKDVELRCDPISGHTALYWYRQSLGQGLEFLIYFQGNSAPDKSGLPSDRFSAERTGGSVSTLTIQRTQQEDSAVYLCASSLVLVTGELFFGEGSRLTVL.

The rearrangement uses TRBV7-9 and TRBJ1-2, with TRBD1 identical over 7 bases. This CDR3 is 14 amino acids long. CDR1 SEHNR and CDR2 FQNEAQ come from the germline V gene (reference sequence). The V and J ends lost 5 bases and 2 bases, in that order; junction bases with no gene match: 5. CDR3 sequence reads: CASSLQGKNYGYTF. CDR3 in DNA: TGTGCCAGCAGCCTACAGGGGAAAAACTATGGCTACACCTTC.

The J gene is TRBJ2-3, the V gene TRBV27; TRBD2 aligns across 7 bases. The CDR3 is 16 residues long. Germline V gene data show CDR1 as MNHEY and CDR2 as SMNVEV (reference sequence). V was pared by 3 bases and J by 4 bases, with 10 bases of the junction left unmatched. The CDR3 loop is CASSFSRGSPPDTQYF. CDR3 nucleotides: TGTGCCAGCAGTTTCTCGCGGGGGAGCCCCCCAGATACGCAGTATTTT.

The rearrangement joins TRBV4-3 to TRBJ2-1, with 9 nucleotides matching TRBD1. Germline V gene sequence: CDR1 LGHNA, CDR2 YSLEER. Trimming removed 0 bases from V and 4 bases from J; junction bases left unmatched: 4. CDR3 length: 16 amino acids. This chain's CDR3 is CASSQDDRGAYNEQFF. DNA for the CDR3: TGCGCCAGCAGCCAAGACGACAGGGGGGCTTACAATGAGCAGTTCTTC.

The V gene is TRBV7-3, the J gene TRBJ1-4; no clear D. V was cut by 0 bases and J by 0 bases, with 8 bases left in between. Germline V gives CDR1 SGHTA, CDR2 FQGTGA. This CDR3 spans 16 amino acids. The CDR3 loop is CASSLTGAATNEKLFF. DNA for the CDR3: TGTGCCAGCAGCTTAACTGGAGCCGCAACTAATGAAAAACTGTTTTTT.

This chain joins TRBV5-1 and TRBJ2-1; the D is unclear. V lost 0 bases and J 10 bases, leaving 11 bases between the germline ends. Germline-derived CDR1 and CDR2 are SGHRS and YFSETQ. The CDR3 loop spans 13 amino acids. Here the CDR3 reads CASSLGLVGEQFF. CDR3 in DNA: TGCGCCAGCAGCTTGGGTTTAGTTGGGGAGCAGTTCTTC.

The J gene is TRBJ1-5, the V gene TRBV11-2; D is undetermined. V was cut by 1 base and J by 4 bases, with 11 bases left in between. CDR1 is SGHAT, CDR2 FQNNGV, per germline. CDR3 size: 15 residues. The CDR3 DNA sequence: TGTGCCAGCAGCTTAGGGTCAGGCCCGAATCAGCCCCAGCATTTT. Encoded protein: CASSLGSGPNQPQHF. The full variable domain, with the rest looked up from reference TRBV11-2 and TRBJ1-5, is EAGVAQSPRYKIIEKRQSVAFWCNPISGHATLYWYQQILGQGPKLLIQFQNNGVVDDSQLPKDRFSAERLKGVDSTLKIQPAKLEDSAVYLCASSLGSGPNQPQHFGDGTRLSIL.

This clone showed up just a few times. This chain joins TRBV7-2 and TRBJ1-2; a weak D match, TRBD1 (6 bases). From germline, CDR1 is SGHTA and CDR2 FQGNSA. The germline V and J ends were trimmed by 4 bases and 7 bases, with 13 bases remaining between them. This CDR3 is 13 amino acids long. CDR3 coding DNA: TGTGCCAGCAGCTCACAACAGGGAGGTGGCTACACCTTC. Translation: CASSSQQGGGYTF.

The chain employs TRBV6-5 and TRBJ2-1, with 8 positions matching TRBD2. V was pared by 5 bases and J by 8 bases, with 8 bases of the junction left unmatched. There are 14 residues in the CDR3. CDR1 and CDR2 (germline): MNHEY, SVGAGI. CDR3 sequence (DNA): TGTGCCAGCAGTCAATCCGGGACTAGATATGAGCAGTTCTTC. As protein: CASSQSGTRYEQFF.

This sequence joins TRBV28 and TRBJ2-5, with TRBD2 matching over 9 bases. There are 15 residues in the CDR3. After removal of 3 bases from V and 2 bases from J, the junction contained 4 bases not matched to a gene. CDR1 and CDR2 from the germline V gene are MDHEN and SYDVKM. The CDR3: CASSFSGGGQETQYF. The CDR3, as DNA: TGTGCCAGCAGTTTTAGCGGGGGCGGTCAAGAGACCCAGTACTTC.

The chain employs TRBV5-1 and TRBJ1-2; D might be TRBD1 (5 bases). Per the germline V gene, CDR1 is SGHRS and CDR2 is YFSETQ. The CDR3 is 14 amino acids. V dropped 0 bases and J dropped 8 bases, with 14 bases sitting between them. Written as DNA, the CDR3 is TGCGCCAGCAGCTTGGCCGGGGCCGCCGGCGGCTACACCTTC. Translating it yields CASSLAGAAGGYTF.

CDR3 residues: CATTFVTSGRNEQFF. The DNA of the CDR3 is TGTGCCACCACCTTCGTGACTAGCGGGAGAAATGAGCAGTTCTTC. The gene calls are TRBV7-2 and TRBJ2-1; 12 bases are shared with TRBD2. This CDR3 is 15 amino acids long. Germline CDR1 SGHTA, CDR2 FQGNSA. After removal of 10 bases from V and 7 bases from J, the junction contained 11 bases not matched to a gene.

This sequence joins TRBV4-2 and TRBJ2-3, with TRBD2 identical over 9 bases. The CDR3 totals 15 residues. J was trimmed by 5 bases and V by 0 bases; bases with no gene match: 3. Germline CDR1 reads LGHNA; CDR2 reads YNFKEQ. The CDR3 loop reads CASSQELAGRDTQYF. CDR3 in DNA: TGTGCCAGCAGCCAAGAGCTAGCGGGACGAGATACGCAGTATTTT.

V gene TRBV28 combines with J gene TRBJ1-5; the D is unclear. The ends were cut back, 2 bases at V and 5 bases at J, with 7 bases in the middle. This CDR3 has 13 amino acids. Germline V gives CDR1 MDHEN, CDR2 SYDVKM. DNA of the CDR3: TGTGCCAGCAGTTTACGAGGAGATCAGCCCCAGCATTTT. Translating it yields CASSLRGDQPQHF.

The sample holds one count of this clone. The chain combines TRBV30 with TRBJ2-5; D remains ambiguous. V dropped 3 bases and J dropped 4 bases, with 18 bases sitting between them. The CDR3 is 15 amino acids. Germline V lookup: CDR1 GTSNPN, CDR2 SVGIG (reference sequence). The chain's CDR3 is CAWRELLGWAETQYF. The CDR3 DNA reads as TGTGCCTGGAGAGAGTTGTTAGGCTGGGCAGAGACCCAGTACTTC.

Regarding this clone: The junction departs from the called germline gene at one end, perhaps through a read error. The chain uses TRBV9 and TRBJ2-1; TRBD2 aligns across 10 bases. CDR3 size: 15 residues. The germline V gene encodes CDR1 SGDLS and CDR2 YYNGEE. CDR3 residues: CASNVGIAGGNEQFF. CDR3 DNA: TGTGCCAGCAACGTAGGGATAGCGGGAGGTAATGAGCAGTTCTTC.

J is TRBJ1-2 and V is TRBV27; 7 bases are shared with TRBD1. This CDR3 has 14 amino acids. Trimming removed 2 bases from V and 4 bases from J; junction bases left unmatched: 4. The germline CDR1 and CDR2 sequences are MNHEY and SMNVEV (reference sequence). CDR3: CASSLKGGSYGYTF. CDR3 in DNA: TGTGCCAGCAGTTTAAAAGGGGGCAGCTATGGCTACACCTTC.

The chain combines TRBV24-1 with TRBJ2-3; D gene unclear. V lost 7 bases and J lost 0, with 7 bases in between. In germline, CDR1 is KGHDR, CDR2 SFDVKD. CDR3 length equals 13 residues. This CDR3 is CATRGLSTDTQYF. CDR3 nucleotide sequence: TGTGCCACCAGGGGGTTGAGCACAGATACGCAGTATTTT.